This T cell receptor beta chain was sequenced during a study of T cell clonality in common variable immunodeficiency. In its sample, this clone was seen a few times. Its antigen is undetermined. This table comes from immunoSEQ multiplex PCR, and its TCRdb copy is limited to in-frame clones, with some not included. The specimen gives just over 15,000 clones without singletons; the ten biggest hold approximately 12%. Both groups were predominantly of Caucasian heritage. Replacement immunoglobulin had been given to every CVID subject for at least one year. Whole-study findings and limits: CVID subjects shared fewer TCRbeta clones than healthy controls did. Fewer deletions and N-nucleotide insertions were reportedly seen in common variable immunodeficiency TCR beta sequences.

The source of this sequence is a human donor with common variable immunodeficiency. What was sequenced was peripheral blood mononuclear cells.

The sequenced part of the CDR3 DNA is TGCAGCGTTGGTGACTCGGCTTACAATGAG. Translated: CSVGDSAYNE. In full, the CDR3 reads CSVGDSAYNEQFF. The chain is built from TRBV29-1 and TRBJ2-1; D remains ambiguous. The read ends 3 residues early relative to the CDR3; the germline J gene fills the gap. This CDR3 is 13 amino acids long. Trimming stripped 4 bases from V and 4 bases from J, with 11 bases between. The germline V gene has CDR1 SQVTM and CDR2 ANQGSEA.